What follows are 28 T cell receptor beta chains derived from one specimen sequenced in a study of identical twins. TCRdb itself ran the 5' RACE reads through MiXCR, one entry per CDR3 protein. The sample carries some 730,000 distinct CDR3 sequences, over 15% recorded once. The same sample was also used in a study of T cells expressing NK-cell markers.

Sequenced: PBMCs. The receptor set was obtained from a woman in her late teens or twenties in good health.

This clonotype has just a few counts. The chain couples TRBV3-1 to TRBJ2-1; D gene ambiguous. Germline loops: CDR1 LGHDT, CDR2 YNNKEL (reference sequence). This CDR3 has 14 amino acids. Trimming removed 1 base from V and 6 bases from J, with 10 bases in between. The CDR3 coding sequence is TGTGCCAGCAGCCAAGGGGGTTATCCCAATGAGCAGTTCTTC. Its translation is CASSQGGYPNEQFF.

This chain links TRBV5-6 with TRBJ2-1; a possible D gene is TRBD1 (5 bases). V gave up 6 bases and J gave up 5 bases, with 27 bases separating them. The CDR3 is 18 residues long. Germline CDR1 and CDR2: SGHDT and YYEEEE. The DNA of the CDR3 is TGTGCCAGCATTCAAAAAGGGCAGGGTTTCTTTTTGGACAATGAGCAGTTCTTC. Encoded protein: CASIQKGQGFFLDNEQFF.

The V and J genes are TRBV9 and TRBJ2-1; TRBD2 aligns across 10 bases. The V gene end was trimmed by 0 bases and the J gene end by 9 bases; junction bases not matched to a gene: 12. The CDR3 totals 17 residues. The germline gives CDR1 SGDLS, CDR2 YYNGEE. CDR3: CASSVAMGASGSGEQFF. The CDR3 DNA sequence: TGTGCCAGCAGCGTAGCGATGGGGGCTAGCGGGAGCGGTGAGCAGTTCTTC.

This rearrangement joins TRBV7-3 to TRBJ1-6; D perhaps matches TRBD1 (5 bases). Germline assignment: CDR1 SGHTA and CDR2 FQGTGA. The CDR3 totals 15 residues. V lost 2 bases and J 10 bases, leaving 15 bases between the germline ends. This CDR3 is CASSLSPQGGSPLHF. CDR3 nucleotide sequence: TGTGCCAGCAGCTTATCTCCCCAGGGCGGATCACCCCTCCACTTT.

The chain carries TRBV7-2 and TRBJ2-3, with 9 positions matching TRBD2. Per the germline V gene, CDR1 is SGHTA and CDR2 is FQGNSA. V dropped 2 bases and J dropped 3; count of bases not matched to a gene: 6. There are 16 residues in the CDR3. The CDR3 sequence: CASSLRREGWTDTQYF. The CDR3 nucleotides read TGTGCCAGCAGCTTACGGCGGGAGGGCTGGACAGATACGCAGTATTTT.

The chain links TRBV11-2 to TRBJ2-1; 13 positions agree with TRBD2. Germline V gene lookup returns CDR1 SGHAT and CDR2 FQNNGV. V shed 5 bases, J shed 8 bases, and the junction held 6 bases outside the gene matches. CDR3 length equals 15 residues. The CDR3 nucleotides read TGTGCCAGCAGCCCAACTAGCGGGGGGGCTCATGAGCAGTTCTTC. This sequence encodes CASSPTSGGAHEQFF.

This clonotype was seen a few times. The chain couples TRBV6-5 to TRBJ2-2; 10 bases match TRBD2. V lost 2 bases to trimming and J lost 2 bases; unmatched junction nucleotides: 11. This CDR3 region has 19 residues. Per the germline V gene, CDR1 is MNHEY and CDR2 is SVGAGI. CDR3 protein: CASSYGLAGAQTNTGELFF. The CDR3 region has the DNA TGTGCCAGCAGTTACGGTCTAGCGGGGGCCCAAACAAACACCGGGGAGCTGTTTTTT.

This clonotype has a handful of counts. The chain recombines TRBV15 with TRBJ2-7; 8 nucleotides line up with TRBD1. CDR1 is LNHNV and CDR2 is YYDKDF in the germline V gene (reference sequence). This CDR3 comprises 12 residues. J gave up 6 bases and V 4 bases, and 2 bases lay outside the gene matches. The CDR3 nucleotides read TGTGCCACCAGCATCGACAGGGGCGAGCAGTACTTC. Protein: CATSIDRGEQYF.

This clonotype appeared many times. This chain uses TRBV5-1 with TRBJ1-5; no definite D call. The length of the CDR3 is 13 residues. The germline V and J ends were trimmed by 0 bases and 4 bases, with 5 bases remaining between them. CDR1 is SGHRS and CDR2 is YFSETQ in the germline V gene. CDR3 loop: CASSLEENQPQHF. Written as DNA, the CDR3 is TGCGCCAGCAGCTTGGAGGAGAATCAGCCCCAGCATTTT.

The gene calls are TRBV12-3 or TRBV12-4 and TRBJ2-3; no firm D call. The V and J ends lost 6 bases and 4 bases respectively, with 2 bases between them. The CDR3 consists of 10 residues. The CDR3 nucleotides are TGTGCCAGCAGCCCAGATACGCAGTATTTT. This encodes CASSPDTQYF.

This clonotype was observed a handful of times. The chain is built from TRBV9 and TRBJ2-5, with 8 bases identical to TRBD1. Germline-derived CDR1 and CDR2 are SGDLS and YYNGEE. Trimming removed 0 bases from V and 2 bases from J; junction bases left unmatched: 3. CDR3 length: 15 amino acids. CDR3 nucleotide sequence: TGTGCCAGCAGCGTAGAGAACAGGGGGCAAGAGACCCAGTACTTC. Encoded protein: CASSVENRGQETQYF.

The rearrangement links TRBV10-3 to TRBJ2-1; a possible D gene is TRBD2 (6 bases). CDR1 is ENHRY, CDR2 SYGVKD, per germline. This CDR3 contains 14 residues. The germline V and J ends were trimmed by 11 bases and 6 bases, with 20 bases remaining between them. The CDR3 nucleotides are TGTGCCGCCGGACCGGGACTCTTCCTCAATGAGCAGTTCTTC. Residues: CAAGPGLFLNEQFF.

This clonotype has a handful of counts. The CDR3 is CASSTTGNTYEQYF. As DNA, the CDR3 is TGCGCCAGCAGCACGACAGGGAACACATACGAGCAGTACTTC. The chain joins TRBV4-1 to TRBJ2-7, with 7 bases fitting TRBD1. V lost 5 bases, J lost 4 bases, and 8 bases stayed unmatched. The CDR3 is made up of 14 amino acids. Per germline, CDR1 MGHRA and CDR2 YSYEKL.

The rearrangement joins TRBV12-3 or TRBV12-4 to TRBJ2-7, with TRBD2 as a possible D gene (6 bases). V gave up 5 bases and J gave up 4 bases, with 12 bases separating them. The CDR3 length is 13 residues. The CDR3 protein is CASSTGTWYEQYF. DNA for the CDR3: TGTGCCAGCAGTACCGGGACTTGGTACGAGCAGTACTTC.

V and J are TRBV7-9 and TRBJ1-6; D unclear. Trimming pared 4 bases from V and 6 bases from J, leaving 7 bases between. Germline CDR1 is SEHNR and CDR2 is FQNEAQ (reference sequence). This CDR3 has 13 residues. The CDR3 loop reads CASSSVFNSPLHF. The CDR3 bases are TGTGCCAGCAGCTCCGTTTTTAATTCACCCCTCCACTTT.

This clonotype was counted only a few times. V and J are TRBV7-2 and TRBJ2-5; tentatively, D is TRBD2 (6 bases). This CDR3 comprises 14 residues. The ends were cut back, 2 bases at V and 4 bases at J, with 11 bases in the middle. Germline V gene lookup returns CDR1 SGHTA and CDR2 FQGNSA. For the CDR3, the DNA is TGTGCCAGCAGCTTACTCCCCGGGAGAGAGACCCAGTACTTC. Protein: CASSLLPGRETQYF.

Ten or more counts support this clonotype. The rearrangement links TRBV6-1 to TRBJ2-3; D unclear. The CDR3 length is 16 residues. The ends were cut back, 5 bases at V and 1 base at J, with 16 bases in the middle. Germline V gene data show CDR1 as MNHNS and CDR2 as SASEGT. This CDR3 is CASSQIGPPGTDTQYF. The CDR3 nucleotides are TGTGCCAGCAGTCAAATAGGACCGCCCGGCACAGATACGCAGTATTTT.

There are many counts of this clonotype. The junction and the germline gene differ at one end; a read error may be behind it. The chain carries TRBV5-1 and TRBJ2-2; the match to TRBD2 covers 7 bases. CDR3 size: 15 residues. Germline loops: CDR1 SGHRS, CDR2 YFSETQ. CDR3 protein: CASSLGGRNTGELFF. CDR3 DNA sequence: TGTGCCAGCAGCTTGGGAGGGAGGAACACCGGGGAGCTGTTTTTT.

The sample holds many counts of this clonotype. The V and J genes are TRBV5-5 and TRBJ1-5, with no clear D. The CDR3 sequence is 14 residues long. Germline V lookup: CDR1 SGHKS, CDR2 YYEKEE (reference sequence). Trimming pared 3 bases from V and 4 bases from J, leaving 11 bases between. The CDR3 DNA reads TGTGCCAGCAGCTACACCTCTGATAATCAGCCCCAGCATTTT. This codes for CASSYTSDNQPQHF.

V is TRBV20-1 and J is TRBJ2-2; a weak D match, TRBD2 (6 bases). The CDR3 sequence is 15 residues long. CDR1 and CDR2 (germline): DFQATT, SNEGSKA (reference sequence). V was clipped by 4 bases and J by 7 bases, with 19 bases between them. CDR3 DNA: TGCAGTGCTATGACCGGTGCTAGCGTTATCGGGGAGCTGTTTTTT. Its translation is CSAMTGASVIGELFF.

This clonotype was found a few times. The V call is TRBV5-1, the J call TRBJ2-2; TRBD1 might be the D (5 bases). Per the germline V gene, CDR1 is SGHRS and CDR2 is YFSETQ. The CDR3 covers 14 residues. Deletions cut 1 base from V and 4 bases from J, with 8 bases between. As DNA, the CDR3 is TGCGCCAGCAGCTTGCAGGGTACCACCGGGGAGCTGTTTTTT. Its protein is CASSLQGTTGELFF.

This clonotype has more than one count but fewer than ten. This chain connects TRBV12-3 or TRBV12-4 to TRBJ2-2; TRBD2 agrees at 10 bases. With V trimmed by 5 bases and J by 4 bases, 7 bases remained unmatched. The CDR3 contains 16 residues. The CDR3: CASSLSSGRPTGELFF. For the CDR3, the DNA is TGTGCCAGCAGTCTATCTAGCGGGAGACCCACCGGGGAGCTGTTTTTT.

This clonotype occurred a few times. The J gene is TRBJ2-3, the V gene TRBV20-1; 10 nucleotides agree with TRBD2. V was pared by 3 bases and J by 0 bases, with 9 bases of the junction left unmatched. Germline CDR1 and CDR2: DFQATT and SNEGSKA (reference sequence). There are 17 residues in the CDR3. Here the CDR3 DNA reads TGCAGTGCTAGCCGCCGCAGCGGGAGGGCAAGCACAGATACGCAGTATTTT. Amino acids: CSASRRSGRASTDTQYF.

Many counts were recorded for this clonotype. The genes are TRBV7-2 and TRBJ2-1, with 10 bases lining up with TRBD1. The V and J ends lost 0 bases and 4 bases, in that order; junction bases with no gene match: 6. The CDR3 is 17 amino acids. Germline V gives CDR1 SGHTA, CDR2 FQGNSA. CDR3 loop: CASSLAGTGVGYNEQFF. The CDR3 nucleotides are TGTGCCAGCAGCTTAGCAGGGACAGGGGTAGGGTACAATGAGCAGTTCTTC.

In its sample, this clonotype was seen once. J is TRBJ2-6 and V is TRBV12-3 or TRBV12-4, with 7 nucleotides matching TRBD1. V trimming: 8 bases; J trimming: 4 bases; junction bases outside the gene matches: 8. The CDR3 has 15 amino acids. CDR3 loop: CASVDRISGANVLTF. The CDR3 DNA sequence: TGTGCCAGCGTGGACAGGATATCCGGGGCCAACGTCCTGACTTTC.

This clonotype appeared a few times. The chain links TRBV27 to TRBJ2-7; TRBD1 might be the D (6 bases). The CDR3 extends over 15 amino acids. V was cut by 0 bases and J by 4 bases, with 13 bases left in between. The germline gives CDR1 MNHEY, CDR2 SMNVEV (reference sequence). The CDR3 DNA is TGTGCCAGCAGTTTATCGAACGTCAGGGGATACGAGCAGTACTTC. Its translation is CASSLSNVRGYEQYF.

This clonotype occurred a few times. The chain is built from TRBV10-3 and TRBJ2-4; perhaps TRBD1 as D (5 bases). CDR3 length equals 11 residues. Germline CDR1 reads ENHRY; CDR2 reads SYGVKD. The V end lost 6 bases, the J end lost 8 bases, and 8 bases lay between the germline ends. The CDR3 sequence is CAISQGDIQYF. Here the CDR3 DNA reads TGTGCCATCAGCCAGGGCGACATTCAGTACTTC.

This rearrangement joins TRBV12-3 or TRBV12-4 to TRBJ1-1; D is ambiguous. This CDR3 comprises 17 residues. The V end lost 5 bases, the J end lost 4 bases, and 23 bases lay between the germline ends. CDR3 protein: CASSPRHVPIGTTEAFF. The CDR3 DNA follows: TGTGCCAGCAGTCCTCGTCACGTACCTATAGGAACCACTGAAGCTTTCTTT.